Below, 19 T cell receptor beta chains from the same sample are listed, as sequenced in a study of blood T cell repertoires in COVID-19. Profiled with immunoSEQ multiplex PCR; TCRdb holds only in-frame clones, not every one. The sample gives around 70,000 clones, 75% to 90% of which show up once; around 10% is in the top ten. Sequencing was carried out using peripheral blood. These TCRs come from a human donor in a cohort sampled during active COVID-19.

V is TRBV6-2 or TRBV6-3 and J is TRBJ2-6; D possibly corresponds to TRBD2 (5 bases). Germline CDR1 reads MNHEY; CDR2 reads SVGEGT. Trimming left V 6 bases short and J 1 base short, with 10 bases between. This CDR3 has 15 amino acids. In DNA, the CDR3 is TGTGCCAGCAGCTCGACGGGGTCTGGGGCCAACGTCCTGACTTTC. Translating it yields CASSSTGSGANVLTF.

The V and J genes are TRBV3-1 (or the pseudogene TRBV3-2) and TRBJ1-1, with D maybe TRBD1 (5 bases). Germline loops: CDR1 LGHDT, CDR2 YNNKEL (reference sequence). V dropped 4 bases and J dropped 8 bases, with 14 bases sitting between them. The CDR3 loop spans 13 amino acids. The CDR3 bases are TGTGCCAGCAGCCCTTTCGGGGGACTGGAAGCTTTCTTT. This sequence encodes CASSPFGGLEAFF.

This sequence joins TRBV3-1 (or the pseudogene TRBV3-2) and TRBJ2-2; no firm D call. The CDR3 is made up of 15 amino acids. CDR1 and CDR2 (germline): LGHDT, YNNKEL (reference sequence). With 4 bases removed from V and 1 base from J, the gap between germline ends came to 10 bases. In DNA form, the CDR3 reads TGTGCCAGCAGCCCCCGCCCGGGGAACACCGGGGAGCTGTTTTTT. It specifies CASSPRPGNTGELFF.

The genes are TRBV7-2 and TRBJ1-5; D unclear. V lost 2 bases and J 3 bases, leaving 8 bases between the germline ends. The germline gives CDR1 SGHTA, CDR2 FQGNSA. The CDR3 totals 14 residues. CDR3 residues: CASSLLQSNQPQHF. CDR3 sequence (DNA): TGTGCCAGCAGCTTACTACAGTCCAATCAGCCCCAGCATTTT.

The rearrangement links TRBV6-1 to TRBJ1-3; D possibly corresponds to TRBD1 (5 bases). Trimming took 2 bases from V and 9 from J, leaving 11 bases between them. This CDR3 region has 13 residues. The germline V gene encodes CDR1 MNHNS and CDR2 SASEGT. DNA of the CDR3: TGTGCCAGCAGTGAATCGGGGGTCGGCACCATATATTTT. Translating it yields CASSESGVGTIYF.

This chain links TRBV18 with TRBJ2-7; maybe TRBD1 (6 bases). The CDR3 is made up of 12 amino acids. Germline V gives CDR1 KGHSH, CDR2 LQKENI. V lost 6 bases and J 5 bases, leaving 11 bases between the germline ends. The CDR3 nucleotides are TGTGCCAGCTCGCTCGACAGGAACGAGCAGTACTTC. Translating gives CASSLDRNEQYF. The full variable domain, in which reference TRBV18 and TRBJ2-7 provide the parts outside the CDR3, is NAGVMQNPRHLVRRRGQEARLRCSPMKGHSHVYWYRQLPEEGLKFMVYLQKENIIDESGMPKERFSAEFPKEGPSILRIQQVVRGDSAAYFCASSLDRNEQYFGPGTRLTVT.

This clone was observed a few times. The chain employs TRBV19 and TRBJ2-7; no reliable D call. The CDR3 contains 14 residues. The germline CDR1 and CDR2 sequences are LNHDA and SQIVND (reference sequence). The germline V and J ends were trimmed by 6 bases and 0 bases, with 12 bases remaining between them. The CDR3 DNA reads as TGTGCCAGTAGCCCCGCCGGGTCCTCCTACGAGCAGTACTTC. It translates to CASSPAGSSYEQYF.

CDR3 sequence: CAWSVLGRGDEQYF. The CDR3 nucleotides are TGTGCCTGGAGTGTACTCGGCAGGGGGGACGAGCAGTACTTC. J is TRBJ2-7 and V is TRBV30, with D possibly being TRBD1 (7 bases). Germline assignment: CDR1 GTSNPN and CDR2 SVGIG (reference sequence). Trimming removed 0 bases at V and 5 bases at J, with 14 bases between. The CDR3 is 14 amino acids.

The rearrangement joins TRBV11-2 to TRBJ2-2; D may be TRBD2 (6 bases). CDR1 and CDR2 from the germline V gene are SGHAT and FQNNGV. The CDR3 covers 14 residues. The germline V and J ends were trimmed by 3 bases and 4 bases, with 9 bases remaining between them. CDR3 residues: CASSLGTRTGELFF. CDR3 bases: TGTGCCAGCAGCTTGGGGACTCGCACCGGGGAGCTGTTTTTT.

V and J are TRBV10-3 and TRBJ2-2; D might be TRBD2 (7 bases). This CDR3 comprises 15 residues. Looked up from germline, CDR1 is ENHRY and CDR2 is SYGVKD. Trimming took 10 bases from V and 3 from J, leaving 18 bases between them. CDR3 protein: CATRGGGWDTGELFF. Written as DNA, the CDR3 is TGTGCCACCCGAGGGGGGGGCTGGGACACCGGGGAGCTGTTTTTT.

This chain links TRBV5-1 with TRBJ2-1; D is undetermined. Germline loops: CDR1 SGHRS, CDR2 YFSETQ. The CDR3 loop spans 14 amino acids. Trimming took 2 bases from V and 8 from J, leaving 14 bases between them. The CDR3 reads CASSLSVSRDEQFF. The CDR3, as DNA: TGCGCCAGCAGCTTAAGCGTAAGTCGCGATGAGCAGTTCTTC. The complete variable domain, with remaining parts taken from reference TRBV5-1 and TRBJ2-1, reads KAGVTQTPRYLIKTRGQQVTLSCSPISGHRSVSWYQQTPGQGLQFLFEYFSETQRNKGNFPGRFSGRQFSNSRSEMNVSTLELGDSALYLCASSLSVSRDEQFFGPGTRLTVL.

The rearrangement uses TRBV10-3 and TRBJ1-3; no clear D. In germline, CDR1 is ENHRY, CDR2 SYGVKD. This CDR3 contains 12 residues. Trimming cost V 3 bases and J 4 bases, with 4 bases left between them. DNA of the CDR3: TGTGCCATCAGTGATCGGGGAAACACCATATATTTT. This translates into CAISDRGNTIYF.

The chain is built from TRBV18 and TRBJ1-1; tentatively, D is TRBD1 (5 bases). Trimming took off 5 bases at V and 4 bases at J, with 11 bases between the two ends. The V gene's germline CDR1 is KGHSH and CDR2 LQKENI. This CDR3 contains 13 residues. The CDR3 here is CASSGAGLTEAFF. CDR3 coding DNA: TGTGCCAGCTCAGGTGCAGGGCTCACTGAAGCTTTCTTT.

The chain combines TRBV10-2 with TRBJ2-5; TRBD1 matches 8 bases. The germline CDR1 and CDR2 sequences are WSHSY and SAAADI. The CDR3 totals 13 residues. V was clipped by 7 bases and J by 1 base; unmatched bases: 2. CDR3 protein: CASNGQGQETQYF. As DNA, the CDR3 is TGCGCCAGCAATGGACAGGGCCAAGAGACCCAGTACTTC.

Only one count was recorded for this clone. The chain joins TRBV5-4 to TRBJ2-1, with 10 bases identical to TRBD1. Trimming took 1 base from V and 2 from J; bases not matched to a gene: 3. This CDR3 has 16 amino acids. Germline values: CDR1 SGHNT, CDR2 YYREEE (reference sequence). In DNA, the CDR3 is TGTGCCAGCAGCTTGACCGGACAGGGGGCCTACAATGAGCAGTTCTTC. This encodes CASSLTGQGAYNEQFF.

The chain joins TRBV7-6 to TRBJ2-6; 8 nucleotides match TRBD1. The CDR3 totals 18 residues. Germline CDR1 SGHVS, CDR2 FNYEAQ. V was clipped by 5 bases and J by 4 bases; unmatched bases: 13. As DNA, the CDR3 is TGTGCCAGCAGCCCCACGGACAGGGTTTCCCCCGGGGCCAACGTCCTGACTTTC. Translation: CASSPTDRVSPGANVLTF.

The genes are TRBV30 and TRBJ2-3; 9 bases are a match to TRBD2. CDR3 length: 15 amino acids. Germline V gene sequence: CDR1 GTSNPN, CDR2 SVGIG (reference sequence). J was trimmed by 6 bases and V by 4 bases; bases with no gene match: 11. This chain's CDR3 is CAWTIAGEAGDTQYF. Written as DNA, the CDR3 is TGTGCCTGGACTATAGCGGGGGAAGCAGGGGATACGCAGTATTTT. The full variable domain, rest sourced from reference TRBV30 and TRBJ2-3, is SQTIHQWPATLVQPVGSPLSLECTVEGTSNPNLYWYRQAAGRGLQLLFYSVGIGQISSEVPQNLSASRPQDRQFILSSKKLLLSDSGFYLCAWTIAGEAGDTQYFGPGTRLTVL.

The chain couples TRBV19 to TRBJ2-5; D possibly corresponds to TRBD1 (5 bases). The CDR3 runs to 15 residues. CDR1 is LNHDA and CDR2 is SQIVND in the germline V gene (reference sequence). V lost 3 bases and J 0 bases, leaving 11 bases between the germline ends. CDR3 in amino acids: CASSMTDMNQETQYF. CDR3 nucleotide sequence: TGTGCCAGTAGTATGACGGACATGAACCAAGAGACCCAGTACTTC.

The V and J genes are TRBV28 and TRBJ1-6, with 9 bases fitting TRBD1. Germline assignment: CDR1 MDHEN and CDR2 SYDVKM. J was trimmed by 9 bases and V by 3 bases; bases with no gene match: 9. This CDR3 is built from 16 residues. The CDR3 DNA reads TGTGCCAGCAGTTTGCCCGGACAGGGGATTGTTTCACCCCTCCACTTT. This encodes CASSLPGQGIVSPLHF.